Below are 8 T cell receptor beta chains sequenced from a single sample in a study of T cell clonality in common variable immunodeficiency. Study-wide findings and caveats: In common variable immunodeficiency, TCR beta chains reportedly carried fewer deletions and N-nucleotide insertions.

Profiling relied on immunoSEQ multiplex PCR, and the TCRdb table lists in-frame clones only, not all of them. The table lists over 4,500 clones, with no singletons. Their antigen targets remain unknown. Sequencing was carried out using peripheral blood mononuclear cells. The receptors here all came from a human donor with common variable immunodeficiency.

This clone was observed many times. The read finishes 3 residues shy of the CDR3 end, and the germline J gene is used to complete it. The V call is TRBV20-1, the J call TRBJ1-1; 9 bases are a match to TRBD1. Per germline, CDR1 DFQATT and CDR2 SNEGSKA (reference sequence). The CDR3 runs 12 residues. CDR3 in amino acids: CSAIRDRAQAFF. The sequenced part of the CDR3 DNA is TGCAGTGCTATCCGGGACAGGGCTCAA.

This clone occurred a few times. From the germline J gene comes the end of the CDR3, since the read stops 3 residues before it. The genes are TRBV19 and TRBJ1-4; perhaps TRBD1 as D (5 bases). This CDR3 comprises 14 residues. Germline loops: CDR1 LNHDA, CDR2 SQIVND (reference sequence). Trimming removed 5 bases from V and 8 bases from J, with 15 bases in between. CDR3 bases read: TGTGCCAGTAGTGATCAGGGTAGAAAGGAAAAA. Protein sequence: CASSDQGRKEK. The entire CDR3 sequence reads CASSDQGRKEKLFF.

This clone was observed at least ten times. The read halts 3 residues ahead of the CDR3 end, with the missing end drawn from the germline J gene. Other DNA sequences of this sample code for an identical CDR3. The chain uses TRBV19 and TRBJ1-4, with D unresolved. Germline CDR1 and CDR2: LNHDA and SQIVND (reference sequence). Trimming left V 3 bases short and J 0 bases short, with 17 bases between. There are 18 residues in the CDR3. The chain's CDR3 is CASSMRADTVATNEKLFF. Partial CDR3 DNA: TGTGCCAGTAGTATGAGGGCCGACACAGTTGCAACTAATGAAAAA.

CDR3 bases read: TGTGCCAGCAGTGAGTCGGGACAGGGGAGAGAGGTCTATGGC. Amino acids: CASSESGQGREVYG. The full CDR3 protein reads CASSESGQGREVYGYTF. This sequence joins TRBV2 and TRBJ1-2, with 10 positions matching TRBD1. The read terminates 3 residues before the CDR3 end, so the remaining end is supplied by the germline J gene. V gave up 3 bases and J gave up 4 bases; unmatched junction bases: 11. CDR1 SNHLY and CDR2 FYNNEI come from the germline V gene. The CDR3 spans 17 residues.

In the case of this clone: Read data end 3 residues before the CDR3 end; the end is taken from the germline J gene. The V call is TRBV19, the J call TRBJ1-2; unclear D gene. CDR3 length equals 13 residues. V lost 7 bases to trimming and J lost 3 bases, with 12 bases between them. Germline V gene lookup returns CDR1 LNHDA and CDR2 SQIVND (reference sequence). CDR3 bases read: TGTGCCAGTAACCCACAAGGGCACTATGGC. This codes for CASNPQGHYG. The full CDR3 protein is CASNPQGHYGYTF.

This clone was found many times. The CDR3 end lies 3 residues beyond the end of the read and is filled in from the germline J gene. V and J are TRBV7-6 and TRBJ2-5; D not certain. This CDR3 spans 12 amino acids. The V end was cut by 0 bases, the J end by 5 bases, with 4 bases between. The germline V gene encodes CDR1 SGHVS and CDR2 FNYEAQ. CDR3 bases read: TGTGCCAGCAGCTTAGCTACTGAGACC. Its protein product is CASSLATET. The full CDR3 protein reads CASSLATETQYF.

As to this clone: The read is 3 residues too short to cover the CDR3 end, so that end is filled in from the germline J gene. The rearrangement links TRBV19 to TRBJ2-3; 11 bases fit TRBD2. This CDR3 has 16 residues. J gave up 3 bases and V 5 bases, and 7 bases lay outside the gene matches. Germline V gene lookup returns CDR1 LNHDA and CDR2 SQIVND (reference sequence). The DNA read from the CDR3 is TGTGCCAGTAGTCTCTCTAGCGGGAGGAGGACAGATACG. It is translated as CASSLSSGRRTDT. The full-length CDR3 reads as CASSLSSGRRTDTQYF.

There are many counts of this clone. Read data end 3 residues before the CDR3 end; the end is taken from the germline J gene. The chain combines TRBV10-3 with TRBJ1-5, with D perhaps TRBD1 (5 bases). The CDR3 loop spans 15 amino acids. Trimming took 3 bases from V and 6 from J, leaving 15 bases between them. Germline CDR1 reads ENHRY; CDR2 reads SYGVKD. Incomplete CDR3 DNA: TGTGCCATCAGTGATACTACGCAGGGTGGTCAGCCC. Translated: CAISDTTQGGQP. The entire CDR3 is CAISDTTQGGQPQHF.